Below, one T cell receptor (beta chain) is given with its context. Profiled with immunoSEQ multiplex PCR; TCRdb holds only in-frame clones, not every one. The sample holds tens of thousands of clones, 80% seen once. This record comes from a study of T cell responses to AZD1222 COVID-19 vaccine. Looked up from germline, CDR1 is SGHVS and CDR2 is FNYEAQ. CDR3 size: 15 residues. J lost 3 bases, V lost 5 bases, and 6 bases had no gene match. The origin of this receptor is an adult who received the MenACWY meningococcal vaccine as a control. This material consisted of peripheral blood, taken 28 days after the second dose of the MenACWY control vaccine. This chain uses TRBV7-6 with TRBJ1-4; TRBD1 aligns across 7 bases. The DNA of the CDR3 is TGTGCCAGCAGCCCCCCAGGGGGAGCTAATGAAAAACTGTTTTTT. This codes for CASSPPGGANEKLFF.